The clone carrying this TCR beta chain is medium-sized within its sample. Trimming removed 3 bases from V and 5 bases from J, with 8 bases in between. From germline, CDR1 is SNHLY and CDR2 FYNNEI. The CDR3 consists of 13 residues. These data come from a study of OX40 agonist ivuxolimab in advanced cancers. The data were produced by immunoSEQ multiplex PCR, yet TCRdb's version contains in-frame clones alone and is incomplete. This repertoire shows some 9,300 clones, 63% found once; its top ten account for 46%. V and J are TRBV2 and TRBJ1-3, with D hard to call. Sequenced here: CD4+ or CD8+ T cells sorted from blood, sampled in a trial of the OX40 agonist ivuxolimab. The sequence was collected from an adult with an advanced solid tumor such as melanoma, head and neck, liver or kidney cancer. CDR3 nucleotide sequence: TGTGCCAGCAGTGACTTATTTAGAAACACCATATATTTT. It is translated as CASSDLFRNTIYF.